The 8 T cell receptor beta chains given below trace back to one sample, sequenced in a study of T cells after yellow fever vaccination. TCRdb passed the 5' RACE reads through MiXCR, listing each CDR3 protein once. The sample holds approximately 600,000 distinct CDR3 sequences, over 9% seen once. Sequencing used PBMCs, obtained on the day of the yellow fever booster vaccination. Receptor source: a man aged 25-45 years who received the YFV17D yellow fever vaccine.

In its sample, this clonotype was seen a few times. The chain links TRBV5-1 to TRBJ2-5, with D possibly TRBD2 on 6 matching bases. Germline lookup yields CDR1 SGHRS and CDR2 YFSETQ. The CDR3 covers 14 residues. With 0 bases removed from V and 5 bases from J, the gap between germline ends came to 11 bases. The CDR3 region has the DNA TGCGCCAGCAGCTTGGTTTCAGGGAGGGAGACCCAGTACTTC. It encodes CASSLVSGRETQYF.

This clonotype was detected ten times or more. The rearrangement uses TRBV5-5 and TRBJ2-3; maybe TRBD1 (6 bases). V was cut by 1 base and J by 6 bases, with 12 bases left in between. The length of the CDR3 is 14 residues. Germline CDR1 reads SGHKS; CDR2 reads YYEKEE (reference sequence). CDR3 sequence (DNA): TGTGCCAGCAGCTTGCAGGGGACCACGGATACGCAGTATTTT. Residues: CASSLQGTTDTQYF.

As for this clonotype: Sequence at one end of the junction differs from germline and may be a read error. The rearrangement links TRBV7-2 to TRBJ2-5; D gene uncertain. Germline-derived CDR1 and CDR2 are SGHTA and FQGNSA. The CDR3 has 13 residues. CDR3 DNA sequence: TGTGCCATCAGCTCCCAGGTAGGGGAGACCCAGTACTTC. This gives the protein CAISSQVGETQYF.

The gene calls are TRBV5-4 and TRBJ2-5, with 7 bases identical to TRBD1. V shed 5 bases, J shed 3 bases, and the junction held 10 bases outside the gene matches. Per germline, CDR1 SGHNT and CDR2 YYREEE (reference sequence). The CDR3 is 15 amino acids. CDR3 nucleotides: TGTGCCAGCAGTTCACCGACCACAGGGGAAGAGACCCAGTACTTC. Residues: CASSSPTTGEETQYF.

This clonotype was picked up a small number of times. This chain uses TRBV29-1 with TRBJ2-5; D gene unclear. Germline-derived CDR1 and CDR2 are SQVTM and ANQGSEA. There are 12 residues in the CDR3. V shed 5 bases and J shed 5 bases, with 12 bases lying between them. CDR3 nucleotides: TGCAGCGTTTCCGAAGGTGTGGAGACCCAGTACTTC. Amino acids: CSVSEGVETQYF.

This chain uses TRBV5-1 with TRBJ2-1, with a possible D match to TRBD1 (6 bases). Germline loops: CDR1 SGHRS, CDR2 YFSETQ. Trimming stripped 4 bases from V and 10 bases from J, with 15 bases between. The CDR3 length is 13 residues. The CDR3, as DNA: TGCGCCAGCAGCGTAACCGGGACAAGGGAGCAGTTCTTC. Its translation: CASSVTGTREQFF.

The chain links TRBV29-1 to TRBJ2-1; 13 positions match TRBD2. The junction had 19 bases not matched to a gene; V was cut back by 5 bases and J by 6 bases. There are 19 residues in the CDR3. The germline V gene encodes CDR1 SQVTM and CDR2 ANQGSEA. Here the CDR3 reads CSVLKTGLRTSGSGNEQFF. The CDR3, as DNA: TGCAGCGTTCTTAAGACAGGGTTAAGGACTAGCGGGAGTGGCAATGAGCAGTTCTTC.

Many counts were recorded for this clonotype. The CDR3 reads CASSPRTSGSADTQYF. CDR3 DNA: TGTGCCAGCTCACCTAGGACTAGCGGGAGTGCAGATACGCAGTATTTT. V is TRBV18 and J is TRBJ2-3; TRBD2 agrees at 13 bases. The germline V gene has CDR1 KGHSH and CDR2 LQKENI. Trimming removed 3 bases from V and 4 bases from J; junction bases left unmatched: 4. The CDR3 length is 16 residues.